The T cell receptor beta chain described here comes from a study of regulatory T cells in long-lasting Graves disease. Time point indicated: newly diagnosed GD, antithyroid drugs for less than 3 months. RNA extracted from PBMCs served as the sequencing template. The authors drew patients from an endocrinology department in Xi'an, China. TCR beta libraries were built with iRepertoire HTBI primers and Arm-PCR of CDR3 regions. TCRdb recomputed calls from the multiplex PCR reads with MiXCR, one row per CDR3 protein. Among a few hundred thousand distinct CDR3 sequences, 12% were seen once, and the ten largest hold approximately 20%. Trimming stripped 0 bases from V and 0 bases from J, with 9 bases between. From germline, CDR1 is SEHNR and CDR2 FQNEAQ (reference sequence). This CDR3 comprises 15 residues. This clonotype was detected ten times or more. These data were likewise used in another study, on T cells in Graves' hyperthyroidism and ophthalmopathy. That paper adds: Hyperthyroidism in the patients, aged 18 to 65, was newly diagnosed and under 2 months in duration. A model built on 13 V-J features separated ophthalmopathy from stable hyperthyroidism.

The sample was peripheral blood mononuclear cells (PBMCs), taken at new diagnosis, from a patient treated with antithyroid drugs. The gene calls are TRBV7-9 and TRBJ2-7; tentative D call: TRBD2 (6 bases). This clonotype was sampled from a woman younger than 30 with Graves disease. DNA for the CDR3: TGTGCCAGCAGCTTAGCGGGGGGAAACTCCTACGAGCAGTACGTC. This codes for CASSLAGGNSYEQYV.